The source of this TCR beta chain is a study of cytomegalovirus exposure and HLA in healthy donors. Study information: Early release data held 75 million to 90 million unique TCRs from HLA-typed donors.

In this sample, this clone turned up once. Researchers ran the PCR with 60 Vbeta and 13 Jbeta primers. Only in-frame clones appear in the TCRdb table, and some are missing; sequencing was by immunoSEQ multiplex PCR. Among a few hundred thousand clones listed, approximately 80% were seen once. The CDR3 runs to 15 residues. Germline CDR1 reads SEHNR; CDR2 reads FQNEAQ (reference sequence). V was clipped by 5 bases and J by 4 bases, with 18 bases between them. The chain couples TRBV7-9 to TRBJ2-7; the D gene is possibly TRBD1 (5 bases). Sequencing was performed on PBMCs. The sequence derives from a woman aged 40 to 50 in good health and CMV-seronegative. CDR3 region: CASSEESDIYYEQYF. The CDR3 DNA follows: TGTGCCAGCAGCGAGGAGTCGGACATCTATTACGAGCAGTACTTC. Together with reference TRBV7-9 and TRBJ2-7, the CDR3 gives the full variable domain: DTGVSQNPRHKITKRGQNVTFRCDPISEHNRLYWYRQTLGQGPEFLTYFQNEAQLEKSRLLSDRFSAERPKGSFSTLEIQRTEQGDSAMYLCASSEESDIYYEQYFGPGTRLTVT.